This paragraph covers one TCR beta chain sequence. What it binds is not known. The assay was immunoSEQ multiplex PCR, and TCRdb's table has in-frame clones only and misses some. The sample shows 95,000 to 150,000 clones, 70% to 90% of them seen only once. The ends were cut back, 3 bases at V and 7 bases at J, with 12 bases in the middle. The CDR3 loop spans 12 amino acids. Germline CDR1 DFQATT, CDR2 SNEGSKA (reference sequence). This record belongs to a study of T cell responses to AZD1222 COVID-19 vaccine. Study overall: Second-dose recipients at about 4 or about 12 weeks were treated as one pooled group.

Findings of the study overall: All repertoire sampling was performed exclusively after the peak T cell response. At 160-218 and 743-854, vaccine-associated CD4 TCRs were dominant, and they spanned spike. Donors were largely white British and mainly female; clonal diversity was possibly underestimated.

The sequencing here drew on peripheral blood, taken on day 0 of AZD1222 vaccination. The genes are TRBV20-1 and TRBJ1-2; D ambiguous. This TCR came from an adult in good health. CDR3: CSASEGKRGYTF. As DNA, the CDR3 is TGCAGTGCTAGTGAAGGAAAACGTGGCTACACCTTC.